What follows are 6 T cell receptor beta chains derived from one specimen sequenced in a study of CD8 T cells in ankylosing spondylitis. TCRdb re-called the 5' RACE reads through MiXCR, storing one row per CDR3 protein. The sample lists about 240,000 distinct CDR3 sequences; 8.6% were seen once. The sample consisted of blood, either unsorted or a sorted T cell fraction (not recorded which). The origin of the receptors is a male donor with ankylosing spondylitis or in good health (not recorded which).

This clonotype appeared many times. This sequence joins TRBV20-1 and TRBJ2-3; D not resolved. Trimming pared 3 bases from V and 0 bases from J, leaving 10 bases between. Germline V gives CDR1 DFQATT, CDR2 SNEGSKA (reference sequence). The CDR3 sequence is 14 residues long. CDR3 bases: TGCAGTGCTAGTCTAGGCTGGAGCACAGATACGCAGTATTTT. Protein sequence: CSASLGWSTDTQYF.

This clonotype was seen many times. This chain connects TRBV7-9 to TRBJ1-5, with D maybe TRBD1 (6 bases). Germline CDR1 is SEHNR and CDR2 is FQNEAQ (reference sequence). V gave up 0 bases and J gave up 2 bases, with 11 bases separating them. The CDR3 loop spans 16 amino acids. The CDR3 region is CASSLAGGWGNQPQHF. The CDR3 nucleotides are TGTGCCAGCAGCTTAGCAGGGGGATGGGGCAATCAGCCCCAGCATTTT.

This clonotype has at least ten counts. The genes are TRBV12-3 or TRBV12-4 and TRBJ1-2, with D tentatively TRBD1 (5 bases). V was cut by 0 bases and J by 6 bases, with 14 bases left in between. The CDR3 spans 15 residues. CDR3 nucleotide sequence: TGTGCCAGCAGTTTAGCCCGGTCGGGGGTAAATGGCTACACCTTC. Protein: CASSLARSGVNGYTF.

This clonotype was picked up many times. The chain carries TRBV10-3 and TRBJ2-1, with 10 positions matching TRBD2. This CDR3 comprises 14 residues. Germline CDR1 ENHRY, CDR2 SYGVKD. The J segment lost 7 bases and the V segment lost 8 bases, leaving 8 bases of the junction unmatched. CDR3: CAISLAGGDNEQFF. CDR3 coding DNA: TGTGCCATCTCTTTAGCGGGAGGTGATAATGAGCAGTTCTTC.

This clonotype was found many times. The chain has TRBV5-1 and TRBJ1-5; weak D call: TRBD1 (6 bases). Deletions cut 4 bases from V and 4 bases from J, with 12 bases between. CDR1 is SGHRS, CDR2 YFSETQ, per germline. The CDR3 has 14 amino acids. The CDR3 sequence: CASSPDSLNQPQHF. Here the CDR3 DNA reads TGCGCCAGCAGCCCGGACAGTTTAAATCAGCCCCAGCATTTT.

This clonotype was recorded at least ten times. V gene TRBV29-1 combines with J gene TRBJ2-5; perhaps TRBD2 as D (7 bases). Trimming shortened V by 6 bases and J by 4 bases, and 18 bases separated the two germline ends. CDR3 length: 14 residues. Germline assignment: CDR1 SQVTM and CDR2 ANQGSEA. CDR3 region: CSVRGEGSAETQYF. CDR3 sequence (DNA): TGCAGCGTGAGGGGGGAGGGATCCGCAGAGACCCAGTACTTC.